Detailed here is one T cell receptor (beta chain). The table came from immunoSEQ multiplex PCR; TCRdb's copy has only in-frame clones and leaves some out. Among approximately 300,000 clones listed, about 94% were seen once. This sample is drawn from a study of T cell responses to AZD1222 COVID-19 vaccine. The V gene lost 7 bases and the J gene lost 7 bases, with 23 bases spanning the gap. The CDR3 is 16 residues long. Germline V gene sequence: CDR1 SNHLY, CDR2 FYNNEI. The chain has TRBV2 and TRBJ2-4, with a tentative D call TRBD2 (7 bases). This sequence was found in an adult who received the AZD1222 COVID-19 vaccine. Sample: peripheral blood, taken 28 days after the second AZD1222 dose. The CDR3 loop reads CASTLSGEGDFNIQYF. The CDR3 DNA reads TGTGCCAGCACCCTCTCGGGGGAGGGGGATTTTAACATTCAGTACTTC.